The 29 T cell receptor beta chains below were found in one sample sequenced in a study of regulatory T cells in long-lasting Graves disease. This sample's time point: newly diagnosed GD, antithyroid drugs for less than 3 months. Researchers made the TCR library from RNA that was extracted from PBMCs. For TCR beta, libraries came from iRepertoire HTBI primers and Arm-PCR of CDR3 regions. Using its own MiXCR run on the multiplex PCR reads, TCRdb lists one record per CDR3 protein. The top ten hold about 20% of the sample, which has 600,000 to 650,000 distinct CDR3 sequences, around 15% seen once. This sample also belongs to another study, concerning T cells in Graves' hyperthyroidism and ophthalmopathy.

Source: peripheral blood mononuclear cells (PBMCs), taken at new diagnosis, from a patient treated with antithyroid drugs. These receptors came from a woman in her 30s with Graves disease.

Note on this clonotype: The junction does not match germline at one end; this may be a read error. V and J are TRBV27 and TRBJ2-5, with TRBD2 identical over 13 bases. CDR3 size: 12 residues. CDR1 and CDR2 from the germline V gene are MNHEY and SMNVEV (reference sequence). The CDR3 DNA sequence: TGTGCCAGCAGCCACGGACTAGCGGGAGTGGTGTTC. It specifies CASSHGLAGVVF.

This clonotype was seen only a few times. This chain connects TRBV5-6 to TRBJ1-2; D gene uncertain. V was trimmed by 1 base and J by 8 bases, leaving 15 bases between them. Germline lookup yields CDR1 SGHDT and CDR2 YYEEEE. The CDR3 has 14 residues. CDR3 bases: TGTGCCAGCAGCTTGCCCGAACGGCCTGGAGGCTACACCTTC. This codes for CASSLPERPGGYTF.

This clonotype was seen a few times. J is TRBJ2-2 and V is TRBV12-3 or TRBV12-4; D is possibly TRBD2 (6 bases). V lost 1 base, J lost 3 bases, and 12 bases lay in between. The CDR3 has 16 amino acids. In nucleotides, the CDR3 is TGTGCCAGCAGTTTAGGATCGACTAGGGACACCGGGGAGCTGTTTTTT. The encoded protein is CASSLGSTRDTGELFF.

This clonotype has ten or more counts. The CDR3 DNA sequence: TGCAGTGCTAGGGGACTACTCCCTTCCTACGAGCAGTACTTC. As protein: CSARGLLPSYEQYF. This chain connects TRBV20-1 to TRBJ2-7; TRBD2 agrees at 7 bases. The junction had 6 bases not matched to a gene; V was cut back by 3 bases and J by 1 base. The CDR3 spans 14 residues. In germline, CDR1 is DFQATT, CDR2 SNEGSKA (reference sequence).

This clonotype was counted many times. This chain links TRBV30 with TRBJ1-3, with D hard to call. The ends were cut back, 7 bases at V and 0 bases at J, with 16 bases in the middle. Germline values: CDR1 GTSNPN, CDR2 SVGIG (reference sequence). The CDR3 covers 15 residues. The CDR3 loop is CASRRAVSSGNTIYF. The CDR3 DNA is TGTGCCTCCCGTCGGGCGGTTAGCTCTGGAAACACCATATATTTT.

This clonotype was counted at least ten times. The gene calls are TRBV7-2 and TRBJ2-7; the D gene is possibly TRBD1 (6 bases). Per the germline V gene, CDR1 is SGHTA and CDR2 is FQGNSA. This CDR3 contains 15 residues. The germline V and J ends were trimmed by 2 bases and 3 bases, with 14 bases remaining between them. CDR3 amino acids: CASSLIAGVSYEQYF. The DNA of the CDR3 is TGTGCCAGCAGCTTAATTGCAGGGGTCAGCTACGAGCAGTACTTC.

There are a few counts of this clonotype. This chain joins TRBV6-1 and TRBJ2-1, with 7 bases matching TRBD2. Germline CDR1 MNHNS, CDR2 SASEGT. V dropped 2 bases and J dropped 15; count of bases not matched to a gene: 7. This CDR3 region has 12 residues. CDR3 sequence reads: CASSEILAEGFF. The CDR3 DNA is TGTGCCAGCAGTGAAATCCTAGCGGAGGGGTTCTTC.

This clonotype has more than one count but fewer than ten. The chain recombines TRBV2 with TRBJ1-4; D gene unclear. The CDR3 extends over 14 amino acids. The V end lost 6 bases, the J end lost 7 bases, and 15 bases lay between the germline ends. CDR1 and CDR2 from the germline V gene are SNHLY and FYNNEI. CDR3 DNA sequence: TGTGCCAGCAGCGAGACCTACGTCGGTGAAAAACTGTTTTTT. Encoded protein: CASSETYVGEKLFF. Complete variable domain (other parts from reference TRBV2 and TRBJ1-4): EPEVTQTPSHQVTQMGQEVILRCVPISNHLYFYWYRQILGQKVEFLVSFYNNEISEKSEIFDDQFSVERPDGSNFTLKIRSTKLEDSAMYFCASSETYVGEKLFFGSGTQLSVL.

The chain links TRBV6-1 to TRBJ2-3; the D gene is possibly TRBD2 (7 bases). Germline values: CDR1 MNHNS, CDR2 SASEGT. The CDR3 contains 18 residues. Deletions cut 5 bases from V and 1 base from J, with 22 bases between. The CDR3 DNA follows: TGTGCCAGCAGTCCCCTCTCAGTAGGGGGGGTCGGCACAGATACGCAGTATTTT. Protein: CASSPLSVGGVGTDTQYF.

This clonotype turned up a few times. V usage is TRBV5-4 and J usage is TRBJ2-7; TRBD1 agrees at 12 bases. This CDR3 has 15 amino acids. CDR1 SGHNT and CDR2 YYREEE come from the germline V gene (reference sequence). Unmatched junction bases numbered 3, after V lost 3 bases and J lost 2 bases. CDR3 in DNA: TGTGCCAGCAGCTCCCGGGACAGGGGGCCCTACGAGCAGTACTTC. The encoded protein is CASSSRDRGPYEQYF.

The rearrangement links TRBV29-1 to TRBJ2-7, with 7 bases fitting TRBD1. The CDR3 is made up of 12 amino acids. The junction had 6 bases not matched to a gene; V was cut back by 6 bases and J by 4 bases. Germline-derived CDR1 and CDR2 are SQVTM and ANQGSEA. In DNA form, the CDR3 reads TGCAGCGTCCCGGGACAGAATTACGAGCAGTACTTC. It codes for CSVPGQNYEQYF.

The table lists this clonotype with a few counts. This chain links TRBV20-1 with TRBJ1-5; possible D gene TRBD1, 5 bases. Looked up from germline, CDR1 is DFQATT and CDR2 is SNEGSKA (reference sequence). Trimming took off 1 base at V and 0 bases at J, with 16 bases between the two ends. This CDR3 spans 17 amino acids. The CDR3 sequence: CSARGLQVIHSNQPQHF. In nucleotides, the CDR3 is TGCAGTGCTAGAGGTTTACAGGTGATACATAGCAATCAGCCCCAGCATTTT.

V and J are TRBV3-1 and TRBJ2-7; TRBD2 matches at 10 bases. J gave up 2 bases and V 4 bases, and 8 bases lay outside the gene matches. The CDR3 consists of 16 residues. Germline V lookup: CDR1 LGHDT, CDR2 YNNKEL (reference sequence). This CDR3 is CASSPVTSGTTYEQYF. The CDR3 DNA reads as TGTGCCAGCAGCCCTGTAACTAGCGGGACCACCTACGAGCAGTACTTC.

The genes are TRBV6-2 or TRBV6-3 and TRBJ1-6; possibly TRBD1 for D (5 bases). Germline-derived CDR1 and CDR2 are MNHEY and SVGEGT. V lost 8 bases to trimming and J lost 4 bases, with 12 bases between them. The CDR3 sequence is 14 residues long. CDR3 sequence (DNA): TGTGCCAGCCTTACCGGACATTATAATTCACCCCTCCACTTT. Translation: CASLTGHYNSPLHF.

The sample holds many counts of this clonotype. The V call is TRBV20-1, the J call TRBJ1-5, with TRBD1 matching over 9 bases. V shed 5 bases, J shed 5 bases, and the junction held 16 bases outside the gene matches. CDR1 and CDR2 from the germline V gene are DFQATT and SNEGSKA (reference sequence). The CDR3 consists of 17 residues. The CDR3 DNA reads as TGCAGTGCTTCACGCGGATACAGGGGGCTGGGAGATCAGCCCCAGCATTTT. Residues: CSASRGYRGLGDQPQHF.

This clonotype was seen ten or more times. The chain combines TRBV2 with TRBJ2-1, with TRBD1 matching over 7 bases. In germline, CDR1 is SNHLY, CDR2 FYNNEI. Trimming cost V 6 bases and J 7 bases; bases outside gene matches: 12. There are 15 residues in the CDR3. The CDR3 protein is CASSRFTGARNEQFF. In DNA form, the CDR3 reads TGTGCCAGCAGCCGATTTACAGGGGCCAGGAATGAGCAGTTCTTC.

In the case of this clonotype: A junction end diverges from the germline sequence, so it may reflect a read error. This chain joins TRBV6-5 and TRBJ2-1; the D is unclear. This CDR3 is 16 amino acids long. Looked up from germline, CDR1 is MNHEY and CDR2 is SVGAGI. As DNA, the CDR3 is TGTGCCAGCAGTTTGGGTCCGGGTCCAGGTTACAATGGGCAGTTCTTC. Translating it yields CASSLGPGPGYNGQFF.

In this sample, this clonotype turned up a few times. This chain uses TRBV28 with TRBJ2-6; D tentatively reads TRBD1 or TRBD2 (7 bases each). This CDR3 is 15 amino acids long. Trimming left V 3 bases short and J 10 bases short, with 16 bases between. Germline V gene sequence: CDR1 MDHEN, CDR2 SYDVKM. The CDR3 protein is CASSFPQGGGNVLTF. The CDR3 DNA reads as TGTGCCAGCAGTTTCCCCCAGGGGGGGGGTAACGTCCTGACTTTC.

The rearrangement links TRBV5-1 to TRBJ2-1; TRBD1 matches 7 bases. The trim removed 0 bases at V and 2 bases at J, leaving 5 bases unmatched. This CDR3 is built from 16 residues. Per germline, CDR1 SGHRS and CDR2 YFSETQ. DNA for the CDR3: TGCGCCAGCAGCTTGGCCGGCCAGGGGGCCTACAATGAGCAGTTCTTC. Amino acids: CASSLAGQGAYNEQFF.

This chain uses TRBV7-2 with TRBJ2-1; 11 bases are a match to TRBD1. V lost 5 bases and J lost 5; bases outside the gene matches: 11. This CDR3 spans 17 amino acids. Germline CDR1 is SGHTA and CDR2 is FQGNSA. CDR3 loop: CASSTPPGQGVNNEQFF. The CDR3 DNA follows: TGTGCCAGCAGCACGCCACCGGGACAGGGGGTTAACAATGAGCAGTTCTTC.

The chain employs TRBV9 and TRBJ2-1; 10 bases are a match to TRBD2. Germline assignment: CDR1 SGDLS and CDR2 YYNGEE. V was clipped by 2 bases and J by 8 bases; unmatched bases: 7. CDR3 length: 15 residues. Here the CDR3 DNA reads TGTGCCAGCAGCGTTAGAGCGGGAGGGATCGATGAGCAGTTCTTC. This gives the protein CASSVRAGGIDEQFF.

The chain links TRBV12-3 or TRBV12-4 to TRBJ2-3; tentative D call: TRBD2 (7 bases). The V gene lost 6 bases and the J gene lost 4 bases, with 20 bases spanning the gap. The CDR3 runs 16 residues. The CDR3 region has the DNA TGTGCCAGCAGGTCTAATACAAGGGGGGGGCCAGATACGCAGTATTTT. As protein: CASRSNTRGGPDTQYF.

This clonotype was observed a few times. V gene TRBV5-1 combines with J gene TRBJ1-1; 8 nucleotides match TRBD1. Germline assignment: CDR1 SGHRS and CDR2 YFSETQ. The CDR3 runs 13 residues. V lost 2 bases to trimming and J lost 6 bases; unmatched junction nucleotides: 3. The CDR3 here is CASSFETGAEAFF. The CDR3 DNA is TGCGCCAGCAGCTTCGAGACAGGGGCTGAAGCTTTCTTT.

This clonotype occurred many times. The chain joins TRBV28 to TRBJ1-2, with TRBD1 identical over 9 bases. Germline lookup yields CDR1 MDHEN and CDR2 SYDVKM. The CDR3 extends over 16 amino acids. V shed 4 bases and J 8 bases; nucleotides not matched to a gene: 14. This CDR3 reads CASSYGQGFGGRGYTF. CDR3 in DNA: TGTGCCAGCAGTTACGGACAGGGGTTCGGAGGAAGGGGCTACACCTTC.

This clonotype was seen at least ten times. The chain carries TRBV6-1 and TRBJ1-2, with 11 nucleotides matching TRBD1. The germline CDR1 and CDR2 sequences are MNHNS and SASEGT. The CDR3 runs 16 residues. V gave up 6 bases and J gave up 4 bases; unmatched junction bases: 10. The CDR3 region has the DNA TGTGCCAGCAGGGATCGGACAGGGGGCAATTCCTATGGCTACACCTTC. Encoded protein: CASRDRTGGNSYGYTF.

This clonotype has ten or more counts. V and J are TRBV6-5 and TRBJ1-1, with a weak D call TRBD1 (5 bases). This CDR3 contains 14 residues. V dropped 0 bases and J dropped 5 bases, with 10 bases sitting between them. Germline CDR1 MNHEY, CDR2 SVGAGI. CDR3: CASSYSTGGTEAFF. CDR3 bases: TGTGCCAGCAGTTACTCAACGGGGGGGACTGAAGCTTTCTTT.

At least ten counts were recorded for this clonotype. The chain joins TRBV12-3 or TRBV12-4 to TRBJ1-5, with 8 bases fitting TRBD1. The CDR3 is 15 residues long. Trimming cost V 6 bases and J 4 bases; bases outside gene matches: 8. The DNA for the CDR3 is TGTGCCAGCAGGGGAGGACAGGGAGATAATCAGCCCCAGCATTTT. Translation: CASRGGQGDNQPQHF.

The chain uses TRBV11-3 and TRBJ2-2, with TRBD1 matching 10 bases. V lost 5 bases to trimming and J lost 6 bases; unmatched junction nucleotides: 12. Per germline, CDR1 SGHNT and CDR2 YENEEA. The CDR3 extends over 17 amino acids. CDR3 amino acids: CASSHTRRGQGSGELFF. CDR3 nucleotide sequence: TGTGCCAGCAGCCACACCCGCCGGGGACAGGGGTCCGGGGAGCTGTTTTTT.

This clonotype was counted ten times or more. CDR3 bases: TGTGCCAGCAGACGACAGGGGGAGGTGGACACCGGGGAGCTGTTTTTT. Its translation is CASRRQGEVDTGELFF. This chain links TRBV12-3 or TRBV12-4 with TRBJ2-2, with TRBD1 matching 9 bases. This CDR3 is 16 amino acids long. With 6 bases clipped from V and 3 bases from J, the junction kept 8 bases outside the gene matches.